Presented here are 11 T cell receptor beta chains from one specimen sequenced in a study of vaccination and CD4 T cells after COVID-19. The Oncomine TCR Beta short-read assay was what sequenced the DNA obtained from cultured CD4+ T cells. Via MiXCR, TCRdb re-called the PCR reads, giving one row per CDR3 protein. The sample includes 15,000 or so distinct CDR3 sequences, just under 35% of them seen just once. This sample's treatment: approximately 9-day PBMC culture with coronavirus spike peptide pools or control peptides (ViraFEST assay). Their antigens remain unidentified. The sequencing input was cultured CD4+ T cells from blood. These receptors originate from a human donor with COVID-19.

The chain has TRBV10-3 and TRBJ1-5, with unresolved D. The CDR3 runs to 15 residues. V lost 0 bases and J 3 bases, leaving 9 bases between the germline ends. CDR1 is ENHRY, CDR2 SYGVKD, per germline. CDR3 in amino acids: CAISESLGINQPQHF. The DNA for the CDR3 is TGTGCCATCAGTGAGTCGTTAGGGATCAATCAGCCCCAGCATTTT.

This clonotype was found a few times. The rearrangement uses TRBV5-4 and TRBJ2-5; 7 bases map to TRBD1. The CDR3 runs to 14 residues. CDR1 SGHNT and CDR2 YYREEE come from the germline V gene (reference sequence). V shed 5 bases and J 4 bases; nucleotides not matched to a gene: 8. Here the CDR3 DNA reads TGTGCCAGCAGAGAGACAGGGATTGGAGAGACCCAGTACTTC. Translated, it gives CASRETGIGETQYF.

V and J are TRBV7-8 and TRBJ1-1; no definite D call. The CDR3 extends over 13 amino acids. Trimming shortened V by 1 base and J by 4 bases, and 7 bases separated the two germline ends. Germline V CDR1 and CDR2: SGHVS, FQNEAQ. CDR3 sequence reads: CASSLDGGTEAFF. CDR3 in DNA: TGTGCCAGCAGCTTAGACGGTGGCACTGAAGCTTTCTTT.

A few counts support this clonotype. CDR3 bases: TGTGCCAGCACCCCCGACAGGGCTGGAAACACCATATATTTT. It translates to CASTPDRAGNTIYF. This chain uses TRBV7-2 with TRBJ1-3, with TRBD1 matching 7 bases. The CDR3 loop spans 14 amino acids. Per the germline V gene, CDR1 is SGHTA and CDR2 is FQGNSA. The ends lost 7 bases at V and 2 bases at J; junction bases unmatched: 5.

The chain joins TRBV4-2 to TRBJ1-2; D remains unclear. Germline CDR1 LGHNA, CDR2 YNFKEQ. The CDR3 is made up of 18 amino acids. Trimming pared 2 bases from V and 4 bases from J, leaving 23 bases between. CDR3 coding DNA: TGTGCCAGCAGCCAAACTACCCTGGGAGAGAATATGATCTATGGCTACACCTTC. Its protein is CASSQTTLGENMIYGYTF.

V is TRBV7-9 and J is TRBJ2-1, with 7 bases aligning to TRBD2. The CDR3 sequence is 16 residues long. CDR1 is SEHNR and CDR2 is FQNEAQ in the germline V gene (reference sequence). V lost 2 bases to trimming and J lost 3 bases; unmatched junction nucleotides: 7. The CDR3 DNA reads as TGTGCCAGCAGCTTATTTGTGGGGGGGTACTACAATGAGCAGTTCTTC. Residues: CASSLFVGGYYNEQFF.

The CDR3 nucleotides read TGTGCCACCAGCAGAGAGGGGGGGGCGCAAACTGAAGCTTTCTTT. Protein product: CATSREGGAQTEAFF. The genes are TRBV15 and TRBJ1-1; D may be TRBD1 (6 bases). V was cut by 0 bases and J by 5 bases, with 13 bases left in between. CDR3 length equals 15 residues. Germline CDR1 reads LNHNV; CDR2 reads YYDKDF (reference sequence). Full variable domain (outside the CDR3, taken from reference TRBV15 and TRBJ1-1): DAMVIQNPRYQVTQFGKPVTLSCSQTLNHNVMYWYQQKSSQAPKLLFHYYDKDFNNEADTPDNFQSRRPNTSFCFLDIRSPGLGDTAMYLCATSREGGAQTEAFFGQGTRLTVV.

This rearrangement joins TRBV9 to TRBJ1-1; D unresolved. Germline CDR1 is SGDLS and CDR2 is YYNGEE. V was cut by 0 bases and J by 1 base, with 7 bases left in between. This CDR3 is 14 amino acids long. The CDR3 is CASSVVSRNTEAFF. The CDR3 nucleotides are TGTGCCAGCAGCGTAGTATCACGGAACACTGAAGCTTTCTTT.

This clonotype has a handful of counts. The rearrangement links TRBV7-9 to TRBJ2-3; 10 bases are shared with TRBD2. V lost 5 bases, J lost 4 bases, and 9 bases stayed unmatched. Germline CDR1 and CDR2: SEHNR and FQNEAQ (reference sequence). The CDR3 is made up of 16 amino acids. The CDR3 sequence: CASSLTSGVIADTQYF. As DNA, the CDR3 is TGTGCCAGCAGCCTAACTAGCGGGGTAATAGCAGATACGCAGTATTTT.

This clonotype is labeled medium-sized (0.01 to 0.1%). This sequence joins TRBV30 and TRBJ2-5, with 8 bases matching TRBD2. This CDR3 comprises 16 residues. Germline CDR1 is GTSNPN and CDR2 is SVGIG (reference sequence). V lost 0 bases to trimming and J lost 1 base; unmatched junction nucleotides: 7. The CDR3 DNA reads TGTGCCTGGAGTGTTCTTGCGGGGGGTGCCCAAGAGACCCAGTACTTC. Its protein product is CAWSVLAGGAQETQYF.

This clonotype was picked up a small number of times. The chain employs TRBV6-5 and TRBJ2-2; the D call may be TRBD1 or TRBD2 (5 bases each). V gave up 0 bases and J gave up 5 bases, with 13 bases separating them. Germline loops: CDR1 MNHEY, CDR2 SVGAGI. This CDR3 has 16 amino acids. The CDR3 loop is CASSYSGRHRTGELFF. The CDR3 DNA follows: TGTGCCAGCAGTTACTCGGGACGCCACAGGACCGGGGAGCTGTTTTTT.